A selection of T cell receptor beta chains follows, all from one sample in a study of T cell responses to AZD1222 COVID-19 vaccine. Clones were read by immunoSEQ multiplex PCR, and TCRdb kept only the in-frame ones, dropping some. The table lists more than 110,000 clones, more than 70% of them singletons. This material consisted of peripheral blood, taken 28 days after the second AZD1222 dose. Every receptor here comes from an adult who received the AZD1222 COVID-19 vaccine. CDR3s include the opening cysteine and the closing phenylalanine or tryptophan. The D gene is left open where the match is weak.

v_call: TRBV27
d_call: NA
cdr3_aa: CASSFGTEAFF

v_call: TRBV7-9
d_call: NA
cdr3_aa: CASSSTLHGYTF

v_call: TRBV5-6
d_call: TRBD2
cdr3_aa: CASSLMAGGRTGELFF

v_call: TRBV2
d_call: NA
cdr3_aa: CASSPGTQQFF

v_call: TRBV24-1
d_call: NA
cdr3_aa: CATSDFPGATDTQYF

v_call: TRBV24-1
d_call: NA
cdr3_aa: CATHYEQYF

v_call: TRBV7-9
d_call: NA
cdr3_aa: CASSRLRSEDGYTF

v_call: TRBV27
d_call: TRBD1
cdr3_aa: CASRLQGEPEAFF

v_call: TRBV7-9
d_call: NA
cdr3_aa: CASSPQGGGADTQYF

v_call: TRBV7-8
d_call: TRBD1
cdr3_aa: CASSLRDRGVEGYTF

v_call: TRBV5-1
d_call: NA
cdr3_aa: CASFGGRGVNTEAFF

v_call: TRBV27
d_call: NA
cdr3_aa: CASSLGGGAYEQYF

v_call: TRBV20-1
d_call: NA
cdr3_aa: CSASPRSDDEQYF

v_call: TRBV5-6
d_call: NA
cdr3_aa: CASSLADYSGNTIYF

v_call: TRBV9
d_call: TRBD1
cdr3_aa: CASSVARTGNDEQFF

v_call: TRBV4-3
d_call: NA
cdr3_aa: CASSQEQGSEQFF

v_call: TRBV5-1
d_call: NA
cdr3_aa: CASSKGTEHTEAFF

v_call: TRBV5-4
d_call: NA
cdr3_aa: CASSLNGIGANVLTF

v_call: TRBV29-1
d_call: NA
cdr3_aa: CSFKENEKLFF

v_call: TRBV5-1
d_call: TRBD2
cdr3_aa: CASRRLGGSGAADTQYF

v_call: TRBV4-3
d_call: NA
cdr3_aa: CASSQDLTAPLANEQYF

v_call: TRBV6-5
d_call: NA
cdr3_aa: CASMTVGGYEQYF

v_call: TRBV3-1/TRBV3-2
d_call: NA
cdr3_aa: CASSQRSPYQETQYF

v_call: TRBV18
d_call: NA
cdr3_aa: CASSPQETQYF

v_call: TRBV6-2/TRBV6-3
d_call: NA
cdr3_aa: CASSYQPTASRTGELFF

v_call: TRBV11-2
d_call: TRBD2
cdr3_aa: CASSASSGGRRYEQYF

v_call: TRBV28
d_call: NA
cdr3_aa: CASYRTATNEKLFF

v_call: TRBV27
d_call: NA
cdr3_aa: CASSLSPMTTYEQYF

v_call: TRBV7-9
d_call: NA
cdr3_aa: CASSLEVGEQYF

v_call: TRBV7-2
d_call: NA
cdr3_aa: CASSLGQMETQYF

v_call: TRBV6-5
d_call: NA
cdr3_aa: CASSRNSGANVLTF

v_call: TRBV7-2
d_call: NA
cdr3_aa: CASSLDPGRGYTF

v_call: TRBV4-1
d_call: TRBD1
cdr3_aa: CASSQDASGTGRWPQHF

v_call: TRBV27
d_call: NA
cdr3_aa: CASSRLTGTYEQYF

v_call: TRBV27
d_call: NA
cdr3_aa: CASSLRMLDGYTF

v_call: TRBV7-6
d_call: NA
cdr3_aa: CASSLSDQKQYF

v_call: TRBV9
d_call: NA
cdr3_aa: CASSVEVAGGLYGYTF

v_call: TRBV7-2
d_call: NA
cdr3_aa: CASSGTASSYEQYF

v_call: TRBV18
d_call: NA
cdr3_aa: CASSPRGGTEAFF

v_call: TRBV11-2
d_call: TRBD2
cdr3_aa: CASSWTSGGAEQYF

v_call: TRBV7-9
d_call: TRBD2
cdr3_aa: CASSPRWAGGDNEQFF

v_call: TRBV18
d_call: TRBD1
cdr3_aa: CASSPRDRTPEAFF

v_call: TRBV6-5
d_call: NA
cdr3_aa: CASSYGKLGRDNEQFF

v_call: TRBV28
d_call: TRBD1
cdr3_aa: CASSRRQGALKLFF

v_call: TRBV5-6
d_call: NA
cdr3_aa: CASSLFGTSGQETQYF

v_call: TRBV28
d_call: NA
cdr3_aa: CASSLGSRVAFF

v_call: TRBV11-2
d_call: NA
cdr3_aa: CASSRRGSYEQYF

v_call: TRBV5-1
d_call: TRBD2
cdr3_aa: CASSLGLGLAGDNEQFF

v_call: TRBV19
d_call: TRBD1
cdr3_aa: CASSVGQALRYGYTF

v_call: TRBV19
d_call: TRBD2
cdr3_aa: CASSTPRGGRLYEQYF

v_call: TRBV6-5
d_call: NA
cdr3_aa: CASSWSGTEAFF

v_call: TRBV29-1
d_call: NA
cdr3_aa: CSVGILDGYTF

v_call: TRBV11-2
d_call: NA
cdr3_aa: CASSLGQIAEAFF

v_call: TRBV11-2
d_call: NA
cdr3_aa: CASSFLHMGVSSYEQYF

v_call: TRBV10-2
d_call: TRBD1
cdr3_aa: CASGTAVSNQPQHF

v_call: TRBV6-2/TRBV6-3
d_call: NA
cdr3_aa: CASSSRTPNQPQHF

v_call: TRBV28
d_call: TRBD1
cdr3_aa: CASSSPGGQGGNTIYF